The 9 T cell receptor beta chains below all came from one sample that was sequenced in a study of T cells after yellow fever vaccination. TCRdb used MiXCR to reprocess the 5' RACE reads, holding one entry per CDR3 protein. Of approximately 170,000 distinct CDR3 sequences listed, roughly 9.6% are singletons. Sample: CD8+ T cells sorted from PBMCs, taken 15 days after the yellow fever booster vaccination. These receptors were taken from a man aged 18 to 30 who received the YFV17D yellow fever vaccine.

This chain uses TRBV12-3 or TRBV12-4 with TRBJ1-5; tentative D call: TRBD1 (6 bases). Deletions cut 5 bases from V and 7 bases from J, with 15 bases between. CDR3 length equals 14 residues. The chain's CDR3 is CASSRTGSEQPQHF. The CDR3 DNA is TGTGCCAGCAGTCGAACAGGGTCGGAGCAGCCCCAGCATTTT.

This clonotype was seen a handful of times. This rearrangement joins TRBV5-5 to TRBJ1-4, with D hard to call. The CDR3 sequence is 15 residues long. With 7 bases removed from V and 1 base from J, the gap between germline ends came to 14 bases. Looked up from germline, CDR1 is SGHKS and CDR2 is YYEKEE (reference sequence). The CDR3 coding sequence is TGTGCCAGCGGTCAGATGGGGTTAACTAATGAAAAACTGTTTTTT. It is translated as CASGQMGLTNEKLFF.

This clonotype was seen a handful of times. This chain joins TRBV5-1 and TRBJ2-7, with no clear D. In germline, CDR1 is SGHRS, CDR2 YFSETQ. Trimming left V 3 bases short and J 0 bases short, with 7 bases between. The CDR3 totals 13 residues. The chain's CDR3 is CASSSDGSYEQYF. In nucleotides, the CDR3 is TGCGCCAGCAGCTCGGACGGCTCCTACGAGCAGTACTTC.

A few counts support this clonotype. One junction end disagrees with the germline gene, perhaps due to a read error. CDR3 coding DNA: TGTGCCAGCAGCGTATCAAGTTCGACATTTAACTTC. Translation: CASSVSSSTFNF. This chain connects TRBV9 to TRBJ1-2; no reliable D call. In germline, CDR1 is SGDLS, CDR2 YYNGEE. The CDR3 extends over 12 amino acids. The variable domain in full, completed from reference TRBV9 and TRBJ1-2, reads DSGVTQTPKHLITATGQRVTLRCSPRSGDLSVYWYQQSLDQGLQFLIQYYNGEERAKGNILERFSAQQFPDLHSELNLSSLELGDSALYFCASSVSSSTFNFGSGTRLTVV.

This clonotype was found a few times. This chain uses TRBV10-3 with TRBJ2-1; 12 bases line up with TRBD2. The germline V gene has CDR1 ENHRY and CDR2 SYGVKD. This CDR3 has 13 amino acids. V dropped 11 bases and J dropped 9; count of bases not matched to a gene: 8. CDR3 in amino acids: CAASGTSGFEQFF. CDR3 in DNA: TGTGCCGCATCCGGGACTAGCGGGTTTGAGCAGTTCTTC.

This clonotype showed up many times. One end of the junction does not line up with germline, which may come from a read error. The chain combines TRBV7-3 with TRBJ2-1, with D unresolved. The CDR3 totals 13 residues. The germline V gene encodes CDR1 SGHTA and CDR2 FQGTGA. In DNA, the CDR3 is TGCGCCAGCAGCTTGGGATTAGCCAATGAGCAGTTCTTC. This codes for CASSLGLANEQFF.

This chain joins TRBV6-5 and TRBJ1-2; D is unclear. From germline, CDR1 is MNHEY and CDR2 SVGAGI. V lost 2 bases and J 4 bases, leaving 8 bases between the germline ends. CDR3 size: 13 residues. As DNA, the CDR3 is TGTGCCAGCAGTTACAGCGAGGGCTATGGCTACACCTTC. Amino acids: CASSYSEGYGYTF.

The chain joins TRBV7-9 to TRBJ1-3; 9 nucleotides match TRBD1. The trim removed 5 bases at V and 1 base at J, leaving 6 bases unmatched. There are 16 residues in the CDR3. Germline CDR1 SEHNR, CDR2 FQNEAQ (reference sequence). The CDR3 is CASSDRDRVSGNTIYF. The CDR3 nucleotides read TGTGCCAGCAGCGACCGGGACAGGGTGTCTGGAAACACCATATATTTT.

This clonotype came up a few times. The V call is TRBV15, the J call TRBJ2-1, with 8 bases identical to TRBD2. The CDR3 has 12 amino acids. V shed 4 bases, J shed 10 bases, and the junction held 3 bases outside the gene matches. The germline gives CDR1 LNHNV, CDR2 YYDKDF (reference sequence). CDR3 nucleotide sequence: TGTGCCACCAGCACCACGGGAGGGGAGCAGTTCTTC. As protein: CATSTTGGEQFF.